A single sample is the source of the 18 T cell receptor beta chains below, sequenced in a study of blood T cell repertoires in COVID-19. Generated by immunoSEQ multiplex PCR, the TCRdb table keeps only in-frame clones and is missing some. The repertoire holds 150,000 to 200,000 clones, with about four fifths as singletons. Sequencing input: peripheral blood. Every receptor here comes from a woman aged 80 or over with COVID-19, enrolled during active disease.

DNA for the CDR3: TGTGCCAGCAGGCGGACAGGTGGAAACACCGGGGAGCTGTTTTTT. The encoded protein is CASRRTGGNTGELFF. This rearrangement joins TRBV7-3 to TRBJ2-2; TRBD1 agrees at 7 bases. There are 15 residues in the CDR3. V lost 6 bases and J lost 2; bases outside the gene matches: 6. CDR1 SGHTA and CDR2 FQGTGA come from the germline V gene.

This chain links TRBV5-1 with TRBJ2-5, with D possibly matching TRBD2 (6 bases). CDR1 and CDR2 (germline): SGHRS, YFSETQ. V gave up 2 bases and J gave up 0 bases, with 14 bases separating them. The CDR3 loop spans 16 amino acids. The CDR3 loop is CASSLVGRGNQETQYF. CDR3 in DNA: TGCGCCAGCAGCTTAGTGGGGCGGGGCAACCAAGAGACCCAGTACTTC.

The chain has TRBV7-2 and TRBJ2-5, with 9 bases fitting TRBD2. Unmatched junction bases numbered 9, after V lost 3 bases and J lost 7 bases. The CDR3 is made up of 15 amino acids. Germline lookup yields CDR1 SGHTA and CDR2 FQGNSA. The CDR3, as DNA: TGTGCCAGCAGCTTGGTAGCGGGGGCCGAGGGGACCCAGTACTTC. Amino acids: CASSLVAGAEGTQYF.

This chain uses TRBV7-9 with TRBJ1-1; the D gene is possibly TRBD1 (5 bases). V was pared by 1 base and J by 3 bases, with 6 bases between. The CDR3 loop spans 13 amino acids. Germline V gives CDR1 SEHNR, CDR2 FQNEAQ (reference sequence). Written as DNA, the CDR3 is TGTGCCAGCAGCTTAGTCAGGGACACTGAAGCTTTCTTT. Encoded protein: CASSLVRDTEAFF.

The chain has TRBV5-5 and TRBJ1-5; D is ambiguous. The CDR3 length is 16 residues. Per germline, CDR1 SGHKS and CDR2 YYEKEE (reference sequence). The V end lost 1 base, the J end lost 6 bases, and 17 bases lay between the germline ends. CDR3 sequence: CASSLSGSGAVQPQHF. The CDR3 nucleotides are TGTGCCAGCAGCTTGTCTGGGTCGGGTGCGGTTCAGCCCCAGCATTTT. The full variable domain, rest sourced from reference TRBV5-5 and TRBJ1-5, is DAGVTQSPTHLIKTRGQQVTLRCSPISGHKSVSWYQQVLGQGPQFIFQYYEKEERGRGNFPDRFSARQFPNYSSELNVNALLLGDSALYLCASSLSGSGAVQPQHFGDGTRLSIL.

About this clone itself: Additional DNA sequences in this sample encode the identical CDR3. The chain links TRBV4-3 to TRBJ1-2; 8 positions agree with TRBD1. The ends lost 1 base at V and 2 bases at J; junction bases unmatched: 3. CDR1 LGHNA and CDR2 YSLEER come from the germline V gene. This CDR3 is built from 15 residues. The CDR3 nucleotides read TGCGCCAGCAGCCAAGGAGCAGGGGGCAACTATGGCTACACCTTC. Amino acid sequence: CASSQGAGGNYGYTF.

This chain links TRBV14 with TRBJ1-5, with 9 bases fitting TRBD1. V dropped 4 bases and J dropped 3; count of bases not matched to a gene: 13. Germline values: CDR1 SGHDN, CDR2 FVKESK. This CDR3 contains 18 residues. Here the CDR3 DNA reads TGTGCCAGCAGCCCTCCTGGGACAGGGATAACTTCCAATCAGCCCCAGCATTTT. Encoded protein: CASSPPGTGITSNQPQHF.

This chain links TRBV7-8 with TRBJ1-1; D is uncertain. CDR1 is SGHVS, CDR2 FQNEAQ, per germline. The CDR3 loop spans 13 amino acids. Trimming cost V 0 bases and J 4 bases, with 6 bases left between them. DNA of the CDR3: TGTGCCAGCAGCTTAGCGGAGGGCACTGAAGCTTTCTTT. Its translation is CASSLAEGTEAFF. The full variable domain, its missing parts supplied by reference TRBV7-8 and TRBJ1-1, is GAGVSQSPRYKVAKRGQDVALRCDPISGHVSLFWYQQALGQGPEFLTYFQNEAQLDKSGLPSDRFFAERPEGSVSTLKIQRTQQEDSAVYLCASSLAEGTEAFFGQGTRLTVV.

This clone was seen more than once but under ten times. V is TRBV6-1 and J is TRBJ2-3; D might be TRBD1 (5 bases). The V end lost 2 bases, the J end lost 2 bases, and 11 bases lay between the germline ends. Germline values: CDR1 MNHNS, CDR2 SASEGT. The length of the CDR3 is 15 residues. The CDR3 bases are TGTGCCAGCAGTGAACGACAGTTTTTCACAGATACGCAGTATTTT. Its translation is CASSERQFFTDTQYF.

The CDR3 loop is CASSLGGAAGANVLTF. In DNA, the CDR3 is TGTGCCAGCAGCTTAGGGGGGGCAGCTGGGGCCAACGTCCTGACTTTC. The genes are TRBV5-4 and TRBJ2-6, with a tentative D call TRBD2 (7 bases). There are 16 residues in the CDR3. With 2 bases removed from V and 2 bases from J, the gap between germline ends came to 11 bases. Per the germline V gene, CDR1 is SGHNT and CDR2 is YYREEE (reference sequence).

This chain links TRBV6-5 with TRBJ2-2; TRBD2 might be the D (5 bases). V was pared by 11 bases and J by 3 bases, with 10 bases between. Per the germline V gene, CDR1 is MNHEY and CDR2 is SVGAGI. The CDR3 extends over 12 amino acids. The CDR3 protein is CAVTRHTGELFF. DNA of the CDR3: TGTGCCGTAACTAGGCACACCGGGGAGCTGTTTTTT.

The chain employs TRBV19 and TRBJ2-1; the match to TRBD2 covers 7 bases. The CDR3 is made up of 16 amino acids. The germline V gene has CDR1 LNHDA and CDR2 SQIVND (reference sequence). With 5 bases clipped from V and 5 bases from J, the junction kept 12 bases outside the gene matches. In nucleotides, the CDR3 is TGTGCCAGTAGTCTCCGCAGCGGGGTCTCGAACAATGAGCAGTTCTTC. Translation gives CASSLRSGVSNNEQFF.

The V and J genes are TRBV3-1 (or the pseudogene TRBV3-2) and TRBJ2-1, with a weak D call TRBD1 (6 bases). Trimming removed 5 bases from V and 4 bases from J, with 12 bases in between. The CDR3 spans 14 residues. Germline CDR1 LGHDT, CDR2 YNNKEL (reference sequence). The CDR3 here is CASSDRDIYNEQFF. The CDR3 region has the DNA TGTGCCAGCAGCGACCGGGACATTTACAATGAGCAGTTCTTC.

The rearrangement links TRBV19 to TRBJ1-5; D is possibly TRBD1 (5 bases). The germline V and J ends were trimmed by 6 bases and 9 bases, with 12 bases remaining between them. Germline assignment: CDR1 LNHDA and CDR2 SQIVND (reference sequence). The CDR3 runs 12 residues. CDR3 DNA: TGTGCCAGTAGCCCCAGGGATCCGCCCCAGCATTTT. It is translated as CASSPRDPPQHF.

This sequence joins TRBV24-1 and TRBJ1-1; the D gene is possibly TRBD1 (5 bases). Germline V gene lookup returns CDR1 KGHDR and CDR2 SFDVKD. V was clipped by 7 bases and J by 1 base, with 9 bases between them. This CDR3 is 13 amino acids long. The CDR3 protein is CATRRQQNTEAFF. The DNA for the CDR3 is TGTGCCACCAGGAGACAGCAGAACACTGAAGCTTTCTTT.

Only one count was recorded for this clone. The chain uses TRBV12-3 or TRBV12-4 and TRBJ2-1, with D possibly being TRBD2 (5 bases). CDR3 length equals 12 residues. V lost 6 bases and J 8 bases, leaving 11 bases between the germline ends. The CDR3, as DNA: TGTGCCAGCAGCCCGGGAAGGGATGAGCAGTTCTTC. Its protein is CASSPGRDEQFF.

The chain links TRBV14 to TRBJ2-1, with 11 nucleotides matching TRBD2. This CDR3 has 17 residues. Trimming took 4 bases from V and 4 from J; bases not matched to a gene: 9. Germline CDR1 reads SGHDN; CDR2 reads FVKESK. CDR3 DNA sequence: TGTGCCAGCAGCCCGGGACTAGCGGAGCCTTTATACAATGAGCAGTTCTTC. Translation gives CASSPGLAEPLYNEQFF.

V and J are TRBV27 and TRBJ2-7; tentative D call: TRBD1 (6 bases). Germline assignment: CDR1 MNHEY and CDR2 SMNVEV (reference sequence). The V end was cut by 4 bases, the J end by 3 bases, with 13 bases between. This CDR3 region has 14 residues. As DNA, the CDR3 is TGTGCCAGCAGTTCAATACAGGGACGCTACGAGCAGTACTTC. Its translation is CASSSIQGRYEQYF.